These 19 T cell receptor beta chains share one sample of origin, sequenced in a study of blood T cell repertoires in COVID-19. Sequencing was performed with immunoSEQ multiplex PCR; in TCRdb, only in-frame clones are kept and a portion is missing. The sample yields about 280,000 clones, about nine tenths seen once. Sequencing was done on a sample of PBMCs or T cells enriched from blood (not recorded which). Every receptor here comes from a woman under 40 with acute COVID-19.

The V call is TRBV27, the J call TRBJ1-2, with TRBD1 identical over 7 bases. V dropped 3 bases and J dropped 4; count of bases not matched to a gene: 5. Germline-derived CDR1 and CDR2 are MNHEY and SMNVEV (reference sequence). The CDR3 runs 14 residues. The DNA of the CDR3 is TGTGCCAGCAGTTTGGGGACAGACGCCTATGGCTACACCTTC. The encoded protein is CASSLGTDAYGYTF.

The rearrangement uses TRBV9 and TRBJ2-1, with 8 bases matching TRBD2. The CDR3 is 15 residues long. Germline values: CDR1 SGDLS, CDR2 YYNGEE. The trim removed 4 bases at V and 5 bases at J, leaving 8 bases unmatched. CDR3 residues: CASSFSGTRDNEQFF. The CDR3 nucleotides read TGTGCCAGCAGCTTTAGTGGGACTAGAGACAATGAGCAGTTCTTC.

The gene calls are TRBV5-1 and TRBJ1-2, with TRBD1 as a possible D gene (6 bases). From germline, CDR1 is SGHRS and CDR2 YFSETQ. CDR3 length equals 13 residues. Trimming left V 0 bases short and J 6 bases short, with 9 bases between. CDR3 DNA sequence: TGCGCCAGCAGCTTGGACAGGGAGCATGGCTACACCTTC. This codes for CASSLDREHGYTF. The whole variable domain, filled in from reference TRBV5-1 and TRBJ1-2, reads KAGVTQTPRYLIKTRGQQVTLSCSPISGHRSVSWYQQTPGQGLQFLFEYFSETQRNKGNFPGRFSGRQFSNSRSEMNVSTLELGDSALYLCASSLDREHGYTFGSGTRLTVV.

The gene calls are TRBV28 and TRBJ1-1; possibly TRBD1 for D (6 bases). Looked up from germline, CDR1 is MDHEN and CDR2 is SYDVKM. V was trimmed by 5 bases and J by 4 bases, leaving 11 bases between them. The CDR3 covers 13 residues. CDR3 in DNA: TGTGCCAGCAGTATCACAGGGATCACTGAAGCTTTCTTT. Translating it yields CASSITGITEAFF.

This chain joins TRBV4-3 and TRBJ1-5; D gene unclear. Germline CDR1 reads LGHNA; CDR2 reads YSLEER. Deletions cut 0 bases from V and 5 bases from J, with 14 bases between. The CDR3 is made up of 16 amino acids. CDR3 in amino acids: CASSQDLAQEYQPQHF. The CDR3 region has the DNA TGCGCCAGCAGCCAAGATCTCGCCCAGGAATATCAGCCCCAGCATTTT.

The chain couples TRBV6-5 to TRBJ1-1; TRBD1 agrees at 8 bases. The V gene's germline CDR1 is MNHEY and CDR2 SVGAGI. This CDR3 spans 14 amino acids. The trim removed 4 bases at V and 4 bases at J, leaving 5 bases unmatched. The CDR3 spells CASSSTGVGTEAFF. CDR3 in DNA: TGTGCCAGCAGTTCGACAGGGGTTGGCACTGAAGCTTTCTTT.

The CDR3 nucleotides are TGTGCCAGTAGTATTGTAGGGGGCAATGAAAAACTGTTTTTT. Encoded protein: CASSIVGGNEKLFF. The chain is built from TRBV19 and TRBJ1-4, with 7 positions matching TRBD1. With V trimmed by 3 bases and J by 5 bases, 3 bases remained unmatched. From germline, CDR1 is LNHDA and CDR2 SQIVND (reference sequence). The length of the CDR3 is 14 residues.

This clone was counted once. The J gene is TRBJ2-7, the V gene TRBV5-4; 7 positions agree with TRBD1. CDR3 size: 14 residues. V trimming: 4 bases; J trimming: 0 bases; junction bases outside the gene matches: 4. Germline CDR1 and CDR2: SGHNT and YYREEE (reference sequence). The CDR3 loop reads CASSQGDSSYEQYF. Written as DNA, the CDR3 is TGTGCCAGCAGCCAGGGGGACAGCTCCTACGAGCAGTACTTC. Combining the CDR3 with reference TRBV5-4 and TRBJ2-7 gives the whole variable domain ETGVTQSPTHLIKTRGQQVTLRCSSQSGHNTVSWYQQALGQGPQFIFQYYREEENGRGNFPPRFSGLQFPNYSSELNVNALELDDSALYLCASSQGDSSYEQYFGPGTRLTVT.

The J gene is TRBJ2-5, the V gene TRBV6-4, with a possible D match to TRBD2 (5 bases). Germline lookup yields CDR1 MRHNA and CDR2 SNTAGT. The germline V and J ends were trimmed by 4 bases and 5 bases, with 14 bases remaining between them. The CDR3 extends over 14 amino acids. The CDR3, as DNA: TGTGCCAGCAGTGGGCGGGCGGAAAGGGAGACCCAGTACTTC. Translation gives CASSGRAERETQYF.

The chain uses TRBV29-1 and TRBJ2-7; D not certain. The CDR3 contains 12 residues. Germline loops: CDR1 SQVTM, CDR2 ANQGSEA. V lost 1 base, J lost 2 bases, and 6 bases lay in between. The CDR3 coding sequence is TGCAGCGTTGAAGGCGGAACCTACGAGCAGTACTTC. Protein sequence: CSVEGGTYEQYF.

The chain is built from TRBV12-3 or TRBV12-4 and TRBJ2-1, with D perhaps TRBD2 (5 bases). This CDR3 spans 12 amino acids. With 0 bases removed from V and 10 bases from J, the gap between germline ends came to 7 bases. The CDR3 nucleotides are TGTGCCAGCAGTTTAGCGGGAGCGGAGCAGTTCTTC. Its translation: CASSLAGAEQFF.

The rearrangement uses TRBV4-1 and TRBJ2-3, with 11 positions matching TRBD2. CDR1 is MGHRA, CDR2 YSYEKL, per germline. This CDR3 is 16 amino acids long. V gave up 5 bases and J gave up 1 base; unmatched junction bases: 5. The CDR3 here is CASSITSGRGTDTQYF. DNA for the CDR3: TGCGCCAGCAGCATCACTAGCGGGAGAGGCACAGATACGCAGTATTTT.

The chain uses TRBV28 and TRBJ2-7, with 8 bases that match TRBD2. The V gene's germline CDR1 is MDHEN and CDR2 SYDVKM. V was pared by 3 bases and J by 3 bases, with 10 bases of the junction left unmatched. CDR3 size: 16 residues. As DNA, the CDR3 is TGTGCCAGCAGTTTGGCCGGGAGGGATAAGTACTACGAGCAGTACTTC. Translated: CASSLAGRDKYYEQYF.

The CDR3 loop reads CASSQEGTGSEKLFF. The CDR3 DNA is TGTGCCAGCAGCCAAGAGGGGACAGGGAGTGAAAAACTGTTTTTT. The rearrangement uses TRBV3-1 (or the pseudogene TRBV3-2) and TRBJ1-4; TRBD1 matches at 9 bases. Germline CDR1 LGHDT, CDR2 YNNKEL (reference sequence). CDR3 size: 15 residues. J lost 7 bases, V lost 0 bases, and 3 bases had no gene match.

The chain has TRBV7-6 and TRBJ2-3; TRBD2 matches at 7 bases. The V gene's germline CDR1 is SGHVS and CDR2 FNYEAQ. Trimming took 5 bases from V and 7 from J; bases not matched to a gene: 12. The CDR3 is 15 amino acids. The CDR3 bases are TGTGCCAGCAGCCCGAGCGGTGGACTAGAGTATACGCAGTATTTT. Translation: CASSPSGGLEYTQYF.

This clone was observed a few times. The rearrangement joins TRBV10-3 to TRBJ1-5; possibly TRBD1 for D (5 bases). V gave up 7 bases and J gave up 0 bases, with 10 bases separating them. The CDR3 has 14 amino acids. Germline-derived CDR1 and CDR2 are ENHRY and SYGVKD. In nucleotides, the CDR3 is TGTGCCATCAACAACAGGCATAGCAATCAGCCCCAGCATTTT. It specifies CAINNRHSNQPQHF.

The rearrangement links TRBV6-6 to TRBJ2-3; tentatively, D is TRBD2 (6 bases). Trimming cost V 6 bases and J 6 bases, with 22 bases left between them. CDR1 MNHNY and CDR2 SVGAGI come from the germline V gene (reference sequence). The CDR3 is 16 residues long. This CDR3 is CASSPGVGSGVDTQYF. CDR3 nucleotide sequence: TGTGCCAGCAGCCCTGGGGTAGGTTCGGGAGTGGATACGCAGTATTTT.

The chain couples TRBV29-1 to TRBJ2-1, with D unresolved. From germline, CDR1 is SQVTM and CDR2 ANQGSEA. This CDR3 is built from 15 residues. Trimming pared 4 bases from V and 5 bases from J, leaving 18 bases between. The CDR3 DNA sequence: TGCAGCGTTGTGAGTGGCAGGCAAGGCCACAATGAGCAGTTCTTC. Translation gives CSVVSGRQGHNEQFF.

The chain employs TRBV9 and TRBJ2-7; 9 bases match TRBD1. Germline V lookup: CDR1 SGDLS, CDR2 YYNGEE. V lost 0 bases to trimming and J lost 2 bases; unmatched junction nucleotides: 0. The CDR3 totals 14 residues. CDR3 coding DNA: TGTGCCAGCAGCGTAGGGACAGGGGCCTACGAGCAGTACTTC. It specifies CASSVGTGAYEQYF.